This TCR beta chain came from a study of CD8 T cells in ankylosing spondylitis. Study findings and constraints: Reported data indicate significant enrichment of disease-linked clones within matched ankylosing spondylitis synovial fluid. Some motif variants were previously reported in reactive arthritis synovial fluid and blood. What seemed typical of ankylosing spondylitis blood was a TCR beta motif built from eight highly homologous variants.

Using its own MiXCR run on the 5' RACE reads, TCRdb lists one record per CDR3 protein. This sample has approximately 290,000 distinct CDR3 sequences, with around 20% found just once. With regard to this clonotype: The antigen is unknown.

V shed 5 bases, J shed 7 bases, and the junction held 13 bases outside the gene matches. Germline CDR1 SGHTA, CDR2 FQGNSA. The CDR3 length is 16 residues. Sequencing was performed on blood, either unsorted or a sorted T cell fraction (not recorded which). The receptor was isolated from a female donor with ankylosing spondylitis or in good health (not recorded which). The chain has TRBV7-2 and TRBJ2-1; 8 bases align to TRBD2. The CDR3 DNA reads TGTGCCAGCAGCCGTGACCGTGGGGCGGGAGGTAATGAGCAGTTCTTC. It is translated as CASSRDRGAGGNEQFF.